This T cell receptor beta chain is drawn from a study of cytomegalovirus exposure and HLA in healthy donors. Study-wide findings and caveats: In a later analysis, V- and J-gene trimming of beta chains associated with a DCLRE1C missense variant, replicated independently. Altogether, 150 to 200 TCR beta chains were recorded as cytomegalovirus-associated. In a later analysis, parvovirus B19, influenza, CMV and Epstein-Barr virus appeared linked to several top co-occurrence clusters.

The CDR3 loop spans 14 amino acids. In germline, CDR1 is MRHNA, CDR2 SNTAGT. Losses at the gene ends were 2 bases for V and 1 base for J; bases not matched to a gene: 1. Primers: 60 Vbeta forward and 13 Jbeta reverse. Libraries were prepared by immunoSEQ multiplex PCR; TCRdb keeps only in-frame clonotypes and omits some of them. The top ten clones hold 0.5% to 0.8% of a sample with 190,000 or so clones, 80% of them seen once. A few counts support this clone. Its target is not known. This sequence originates from a boy aged 5-17 years in good health and CMV-seronegative. The sample comprised PBMCs. The chain has TRBV6-4 and TRBJ1-1; 7 nucleotides agree with TRBD1. CDR3 amino acids: CASSDGTENTEAFF. In nucleotides, the CDR3 is TGTGCCAGCAGTGACGGGACAGAGAACACTGAAGCTTTCTTT.